Below, 15 T cell receptor beta chains from the same sample are listed, as sequenced in a study of blood T cell repertoires in COVID-19. Data came from immunoSEQ multiplex PCR; TCRdb stores just in-frame clones and leaves some out. The profile shows some 300,000 clones, 86% of them singletons. The sequencing sample was made of peripheral blood. These receptors all stem from a woman aged 65 to 85 with COVID-19, enrolled during active disease.

The rearrangement uses TRBV10-3 and TRBJ1-2; D is unresolved. CDR1 and CDR2 (germline): ENHRY, SYGVKD. The CDR3 is 12 amino acids. V dropped 7 bases and J dropped 6 bases, with 12 bases sitting between them. CDR3: CAIKTSRNGYTF. CDR3 in DNA: TGTGCCATCAAGACTTCGCGGAATGGCTACACCTTC.

This clone was observed a handful of times. The gene calls are TRBV7-9 and TRBJ1-1; D might be TRBD1 (6 bases). CDR1 is SEHNR, CDR2 FQNEAQ, per germline (reference sequence). CDR3 length: 14 amino acids. Trimming pared 4 bases from V and 1 base from J, leaving 10 bases between. This chain's CDR3 is CASSWLGQNTEAFF. As DNA, the CDR3 is TGTGCCAGCAGCTGGTTGGGACAGAACACTGAAGCTTTCTTT.

The CDR3 sequence is CASSLTGGKQPQHF. The CDR3 DNA sequence: TGTGCCAGCAGCCTTACAGGGGGAAAGCAGCCCCAGCATTTT. The chain carries TRBV5-6 and TRBJ1-5; 8 nucleotides line up with TRBD1. Trimming cost V 4 bases and J 7 bases; bases outside gene matches: 7. Germline assignment: CDR1 SGHDT and CDR2 YYEEEE. This CDR3 is 14 amino acids long.

The V call is TRBV12-3 or TRBV12-4, the J call TRBJ1-2; D is ambiguous. The CDR3 loop spans 11 amino acids. V was clipped by 9 bases and J by 0 bases, with 5 bases between them. The CDR3 DNA reads as TGTGCCAGTCTAACTAACTATGGCTACACCTTC. It is translated as CASLTNYGYTF.

This clone has more than one count but fewer than ten. The J gene is TRBJ1-5, the V gene TRBV19; 8 nucleotides agree with TRBD1. V shed 3 bases and J 0 bases; nucleotides not matched to a gene: 16. Germline assignment: CDR1 LNHDA and CDR2 SQIVND (reference sequence). The CDR3 has 20 residues. CDR3 in amino acids: CASSIPTGALRRYSNQPQHF. The CDR3, as DNA: TGTGCCAGTAGTATCCCGACAGGGGCGCTCCGCCGATATAGCAATCAGCCCCAGCATTTT.

This chain connects TRBV5-1 to TRBJ1-4; 9 bases are shared with TRBD1. This CDR3 is built from 14 residues. Germline CDR1 reads SGHRS; CDR2 reads YFSETQ. V lost 4 bases, J lost 10 bases, and 8 bases stayed unmatched. DNA of the CDR3: TGCGCCAGCAGCGAACGGACAGGGGTAGGAAAACTGTTTTTT. It specifies CASSERTGVGKLFF.

This clone was counted a single time. Other DNA sequences of this sample code for an identical CDR3. The V call is TRBV18, the J call TRBJ2-7, with 12 bases lining up with TRBD2. The ends lost 2 bases at V and 4 bases at J; junction bases unmatched: 0. The length of the CDR3 is 14 residues. Germline assignment: CDR1 KGHSH and CDR2 LQKENI. The CDR3 spells CASSPGTSGYEQYF. The CDR3 region has the DNA TGTGCCAGCTCACCAGGGACTAGCGGGTACGAGCAGTACTTC. The whole variable domain, remainder taken from reference TRBV18 and TRBJ2-7, is NAGVMQNPRHLVRRRGQEARLRCSPMKGHSHVYWYRQLPEEGLKFMVYLQKENIIDESGMPKERFSAEFPKEGPSILRIQQVVRGDSAAYFCASSPGTSGYEQYFGPGTRLTVT.

V and J are TRBV5-1 and TRBJ1-6; D gene uncertain. CDR1 SGHRS and CDR2 YFSETQ come from the germline V gene. Trimming took 0 bases from V and 10 from J, leaving 8 bases between them. The CDR3 loop spans 13 amino acids. This chain's CDR3 is CASSLGGGSPLHF. CDR3 in DNA: TGCGCCAGCAGCTTGGGGGGAGGGTCACCCCTCCACTTT.

V usage is TRBV2 and J usage is TRBJ1-6, with D maybe TRBD1 (5 bases). Germline values: CDR1 SNHLY, CDR2 FYNNEI. With 4 bases removed from V and 10 bases from J, the gap between germline ends came to 8 bases. This CDR3 has 12 amino acids. The CDR3 here is CASSGGDSPLHF. Here the CDR3 DNA reads TGTGCCAGCAGTGGCGGGGACTCACCCCTCCACTTT.

The chain employs TRBV6-5 and TRBJ2-3; 11 bases align to TRBD2. The germline V gene encodes CDR1 MNHEY and CDR2 SVGAGI. This CDR3 is 14 amino acids long. J was trimmed by 5 bases and V by 10 bases; bases with no gene match: 8. CDR3 sequence: CATHSGGVVDTQYF. The CDR3 DNA reads as TGTGCCACCCATAGCGGGGGGGTGGTAGATACGCAGTATTTT.

The gene calls are TRBV6-5 and TRBJ1-4, with a possible D match to TRBD1 (5 bases). The germline gives CDR1 MNHEY, CDR2 SVGAGI. The ends were cut back, 6 bases at V and 8 bases at J, with 16 bases in the middle. CDR3 size: 14 residues. In DNA form, the CDR3 reads TGTGCCAGCAGAACCGTCACCGGGGGGGAAAAACTGTTTTTT. Residues: CASRTVTGGEKLFF.

The chain carries TRBV5-6 and TRBJ2-3; weak D call: TRBD1 (5 bases). The germline gives CDR1 SGHDT, CDR2 YYEEEE. The CDR3 contains 19 residues. Trimming removed 4 bases at V and 4 bases at J, with 28 bases between. The CDR3 is CASSAVGIPSKGVADTQYF. The CDR3 DNA is TGTGCCAGCAGCGCGGTTGGGATACCCTCGAAAGGGGTCGCAGATACGCAGTATTTT.

The chain is built from TRBV6-5 and TRBJ2-5, with 7 nucleotides matching TRBD1. The J segment lost 7 bases and the V segment lost 11 bases, leaving 10 bases of the junction unmatched. The CDR3 totals 12 residues. Germline V CDR1 and CDR2: MNHEY, SVGAGI. The DNA of the CDR3 is TGTGCCGCGTCGACAGGGCGAGGGACCCAGTACTTC. This codes for CAASTGRGTQYF.

DNA of the CDR3: TGTGCCAGCAGTTTATCTGGCAGGGTCGGCAATCAGCCCCAGCATTTT. It specifies CASSLSGRVGNQPQHF. The chain links TRBV27 to TRBJ1-5; a weak D match, TRBD1 (5 bases). Trimming shortened V by 0 bases and J by 2 bases, and 11 bases separated the two germline ends. The V gene's germline CDR1 is MNHEY and CDR2 SMNVEV (reference sequence). This CDR3 region has 16 residues.

This rearrangement joins TRBV28 to TRBJ2-3; TRBD1 aligns across 11 bases. From germline, CDR1 is MDHEN and CDR2 SYDVKM. This CDR3 contains 17 residues. V shed 3 bases and J 3 bases; nucleotides not matched to a gene: 8. The CDR3 nucleotides are TGTGCCAGCAGTTTTTACGGACAGGGGGCTCGAACAGATACGCAGTATTTT. This gives the protein CASSFYGQGARTDTQYF. The complete variable domain, with remaining parts taken from reference TRBV28 and TRBJ2-3, reads DVKVTQSSRYLVKRTGEKVFLECVQDMDHENMFWYRQDPGLGLRLIYFSYDVKMKEKGDIPEGYSVSREKKERFSLILESASTNQTSMYLCASSFYGQGARTDTQYFGPGTRLTVL.